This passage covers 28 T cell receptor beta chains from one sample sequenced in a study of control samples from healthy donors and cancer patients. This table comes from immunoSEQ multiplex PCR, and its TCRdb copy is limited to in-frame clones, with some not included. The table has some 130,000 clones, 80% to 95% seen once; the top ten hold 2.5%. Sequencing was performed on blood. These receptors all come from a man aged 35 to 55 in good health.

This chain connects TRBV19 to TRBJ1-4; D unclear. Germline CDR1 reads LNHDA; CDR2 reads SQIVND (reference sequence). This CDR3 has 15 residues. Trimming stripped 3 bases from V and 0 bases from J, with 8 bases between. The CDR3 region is CASSIVGATNEKLFF. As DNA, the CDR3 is TGTGCCAGTAGTATTGTCGGAGCAACTAATGAAAAACTGTTTTTT.

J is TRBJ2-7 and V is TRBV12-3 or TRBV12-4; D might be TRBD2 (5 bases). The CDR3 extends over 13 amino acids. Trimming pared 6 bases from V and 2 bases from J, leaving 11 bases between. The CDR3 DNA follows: TGTGCCAGCAGATCCAGCGGAACCTACGAGCAGTACTTC. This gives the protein CASRSSGTYEQYF.

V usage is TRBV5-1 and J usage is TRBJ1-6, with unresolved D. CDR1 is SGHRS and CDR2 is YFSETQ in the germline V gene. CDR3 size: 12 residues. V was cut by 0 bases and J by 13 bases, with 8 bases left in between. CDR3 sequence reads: CASSLELGPLHF. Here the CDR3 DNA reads TGCGCCAGCAGCTTGGAATTGGGTCCCCTCCACTTT. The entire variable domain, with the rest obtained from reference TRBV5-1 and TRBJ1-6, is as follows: KAGVTQTPRYLIKTRGQQVTLSCSPISGHRSVSWYQQTPGQGLQFLFEYFSETQRNKGNFPGRFSGRQFSNSRSEMNVSTLELGDSALYLCASSLELGPLHFGNGTRLTVT.

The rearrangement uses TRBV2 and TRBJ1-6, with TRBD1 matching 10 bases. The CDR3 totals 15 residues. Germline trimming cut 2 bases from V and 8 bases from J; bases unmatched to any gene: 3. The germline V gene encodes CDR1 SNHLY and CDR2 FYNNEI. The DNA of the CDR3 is TGTGCCAGCAGTGAACGCGGGACAGGGGATTCACCCCTCCACTTT. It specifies CASSERGTGDSPLHF.

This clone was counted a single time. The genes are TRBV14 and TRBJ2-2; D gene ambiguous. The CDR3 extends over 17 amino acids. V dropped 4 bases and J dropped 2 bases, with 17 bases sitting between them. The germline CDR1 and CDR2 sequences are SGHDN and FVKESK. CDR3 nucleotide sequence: TGTGCCAGCAGCCCATCGATGTTGACACTCAACACCGGGGAGCTGTTTTTT. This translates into CASSPSMLTLNTGELFF. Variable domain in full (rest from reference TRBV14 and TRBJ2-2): EAGVTQFPSHSVIEKGQTVTLRCDPISGHDNLYWYRRVMGKEIKFLLHFVKESKQDESGMPNNRFLAERTGGTYSTLKVQPAELEDSGVYFCASSPSMLTLNTGELFFGEGSRLTVL.

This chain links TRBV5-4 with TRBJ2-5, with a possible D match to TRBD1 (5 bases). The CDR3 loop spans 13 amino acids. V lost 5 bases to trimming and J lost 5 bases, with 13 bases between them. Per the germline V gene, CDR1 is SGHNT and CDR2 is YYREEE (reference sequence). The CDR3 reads CASSVKGFETQYF. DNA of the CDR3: TGTGCCAGCAGTGTCAAGGGGTTCGAGACCCAGTACTTC.

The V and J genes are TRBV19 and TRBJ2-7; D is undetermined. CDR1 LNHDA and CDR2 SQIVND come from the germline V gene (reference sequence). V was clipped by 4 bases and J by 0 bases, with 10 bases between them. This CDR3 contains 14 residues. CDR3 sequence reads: CASSKRTASYEQYF. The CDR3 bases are TGTGCCAGTAGTAAACGGACGGCCTCCTACGAGCAGTACTTC.

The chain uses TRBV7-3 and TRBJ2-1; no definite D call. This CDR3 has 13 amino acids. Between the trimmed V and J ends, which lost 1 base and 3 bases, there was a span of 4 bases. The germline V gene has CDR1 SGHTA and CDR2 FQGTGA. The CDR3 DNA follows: TGTGCCAGCAGCTTAAACCGCTACAATGAGCAGTTCTTC. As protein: CASSLNRYNEQFF.

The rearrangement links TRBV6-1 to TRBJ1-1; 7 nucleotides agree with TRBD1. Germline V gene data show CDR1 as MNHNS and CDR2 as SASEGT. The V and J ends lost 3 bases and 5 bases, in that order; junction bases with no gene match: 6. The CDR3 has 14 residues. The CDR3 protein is CASSEYRGPTEAFF. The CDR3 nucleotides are TGTGCCAGCAGTGAGTACAGGGGACCTACTGAAGCTTTCTTT.

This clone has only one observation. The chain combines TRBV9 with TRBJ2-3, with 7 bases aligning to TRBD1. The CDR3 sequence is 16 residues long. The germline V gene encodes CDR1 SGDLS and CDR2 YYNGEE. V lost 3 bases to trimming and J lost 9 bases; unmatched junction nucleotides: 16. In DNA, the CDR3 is TGTGCCAGCAGCGCTCGCTCCAACAGGGGCACAGCCACGCAGTATTTT. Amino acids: CASSARSNRGTATQYF.

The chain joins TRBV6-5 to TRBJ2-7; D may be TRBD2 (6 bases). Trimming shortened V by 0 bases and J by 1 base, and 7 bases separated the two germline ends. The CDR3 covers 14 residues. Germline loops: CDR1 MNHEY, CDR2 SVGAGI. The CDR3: CASSYSGGSYEQYF. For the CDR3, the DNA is TGTGCCAGCAGTTACTCGGGGGGTTCCTACGAGCAGTACTTC.

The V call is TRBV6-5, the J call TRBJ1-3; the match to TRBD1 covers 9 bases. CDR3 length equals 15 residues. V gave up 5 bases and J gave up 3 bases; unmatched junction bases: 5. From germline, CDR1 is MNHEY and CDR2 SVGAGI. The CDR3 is CASSLQGANGNTIYF. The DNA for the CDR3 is TGTGCCAGCAGTCTACAGGGGGCAAATGGAAACACCATATATTTT.

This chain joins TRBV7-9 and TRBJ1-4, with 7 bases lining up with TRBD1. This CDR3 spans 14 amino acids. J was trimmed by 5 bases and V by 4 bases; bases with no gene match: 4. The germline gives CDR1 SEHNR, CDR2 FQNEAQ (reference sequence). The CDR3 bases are TGTGCCAGCAGCTCGGGACAGTCGAATGAAAAACTGTTTTTT. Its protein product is CASSSGQSNEKLFF.

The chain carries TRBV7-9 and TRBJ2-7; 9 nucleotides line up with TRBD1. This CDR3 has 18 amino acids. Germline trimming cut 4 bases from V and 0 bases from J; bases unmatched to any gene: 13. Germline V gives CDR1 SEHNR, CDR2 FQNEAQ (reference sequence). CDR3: CASSSPGQGSNPSYEQYF. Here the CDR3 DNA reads TGTGCCAGCAGCTCCCCGGGACAGGGATCAAACCCCTCCTACGAGCAGTACTTC.

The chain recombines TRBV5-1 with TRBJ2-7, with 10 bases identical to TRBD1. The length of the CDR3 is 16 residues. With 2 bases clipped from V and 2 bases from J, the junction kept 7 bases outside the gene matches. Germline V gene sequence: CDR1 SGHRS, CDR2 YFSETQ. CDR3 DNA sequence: TGCGCCAGCAGCTTACCGGGACAGGGGACCGCCTACGAGCAGTACTTC. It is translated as CASSLPGQGTAYEQYF.

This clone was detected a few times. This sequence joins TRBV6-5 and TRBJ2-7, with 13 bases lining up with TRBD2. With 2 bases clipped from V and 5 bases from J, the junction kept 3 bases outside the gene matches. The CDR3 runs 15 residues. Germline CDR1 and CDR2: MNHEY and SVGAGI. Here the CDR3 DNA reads TGTGCCAGCAGTTACCGGACTAGCGGGGGCCACGAGCAGTACTTC. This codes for CASSYRTSGGHEQYF.

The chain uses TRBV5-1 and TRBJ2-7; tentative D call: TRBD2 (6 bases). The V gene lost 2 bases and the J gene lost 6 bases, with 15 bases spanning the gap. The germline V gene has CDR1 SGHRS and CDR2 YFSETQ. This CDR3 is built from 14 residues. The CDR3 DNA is TGCGCCAGCAGCTTCGAGAGGGACTTTTTCGAGCAGTACTTC. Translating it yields CASSFERDFFEQYF.

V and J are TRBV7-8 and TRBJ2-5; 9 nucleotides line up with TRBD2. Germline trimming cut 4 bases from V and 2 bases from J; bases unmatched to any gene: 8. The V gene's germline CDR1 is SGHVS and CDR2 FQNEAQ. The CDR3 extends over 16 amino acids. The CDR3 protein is CASSSASRGGQETQYF. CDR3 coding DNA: TGTGCCAGCAGCTCCGCTTCGCGGGGGGGACAAGAGACCCAGTACTTC.

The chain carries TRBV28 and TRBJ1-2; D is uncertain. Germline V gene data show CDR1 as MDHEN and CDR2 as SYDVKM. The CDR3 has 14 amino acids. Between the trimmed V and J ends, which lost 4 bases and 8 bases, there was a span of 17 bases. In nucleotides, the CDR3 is TGTGCCAGCAGTTCCATTCTATGGCTAGGGGGCTACACCTTC. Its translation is CASSSILWLGGYTF.

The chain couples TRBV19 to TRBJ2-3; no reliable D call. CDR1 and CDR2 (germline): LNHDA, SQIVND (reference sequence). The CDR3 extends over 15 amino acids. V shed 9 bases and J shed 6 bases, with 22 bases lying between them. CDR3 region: CASRKGPSVADTQYF. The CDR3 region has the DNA TGTGCCAGCCGGAAAGGACCATCGGTGGCGGATACGCAGTATTTT.

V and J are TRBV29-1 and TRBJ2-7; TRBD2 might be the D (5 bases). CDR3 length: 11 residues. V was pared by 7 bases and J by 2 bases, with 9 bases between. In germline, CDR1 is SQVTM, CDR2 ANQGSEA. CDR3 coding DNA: TGCAGCGCCGGGGTTCCCTACGAGCAGTACTTC. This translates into CSAGVPYEQYF.

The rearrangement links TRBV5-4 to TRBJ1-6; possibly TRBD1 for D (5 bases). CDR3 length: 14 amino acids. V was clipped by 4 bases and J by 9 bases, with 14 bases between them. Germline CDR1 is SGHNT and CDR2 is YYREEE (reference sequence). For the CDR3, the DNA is TGTGCCAGCAGCCGGGACGCCCTGGCTTCACCCCTCCACTTT. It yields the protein CASSRDALASPLHF.

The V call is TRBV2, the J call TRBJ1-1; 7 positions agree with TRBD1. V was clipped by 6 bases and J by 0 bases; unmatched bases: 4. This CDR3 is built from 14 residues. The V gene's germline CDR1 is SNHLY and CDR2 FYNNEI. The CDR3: CASRMGQLNTEAFF. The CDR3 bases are TGTGCCAGCAGGATGGGACAGTTGAACACTGAAGCTTTCTTT.

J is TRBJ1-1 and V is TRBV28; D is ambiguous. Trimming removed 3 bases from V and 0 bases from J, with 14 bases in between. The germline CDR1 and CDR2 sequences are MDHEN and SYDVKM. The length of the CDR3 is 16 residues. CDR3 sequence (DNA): TGTGCCAGCAGTTTTGCTCCGTTGTGGGTGAACACTGAAGCTTTCTTT. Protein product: CASSFAPLWVNTEAFF.

The CDR3 spells CASSEDLANQPQHF. In DNA form, the CDR3 reads TGTGCCAGCAGTGAGGATTTGGCGAATCAGCCCCAGCATTTT. This chain links TRBV6-1 with TRBJ1-5; D is ambiguous. V lost 3 bases to trimming and J lost 4 bases, with 10 bases between them. Per germline, CDR1 MNHNS and CDR2 SASEGT. The CDR3 has 14 residues.

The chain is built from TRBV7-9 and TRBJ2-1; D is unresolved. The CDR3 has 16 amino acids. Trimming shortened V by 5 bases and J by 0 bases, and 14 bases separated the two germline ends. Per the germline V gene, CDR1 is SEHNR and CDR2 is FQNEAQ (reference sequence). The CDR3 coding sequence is TGTGCCAGCAGCGAGCAGACGGCGAGCTCCTACAATGAGCAGTTCTTC. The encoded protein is CASSEQTASSYNEQFF.

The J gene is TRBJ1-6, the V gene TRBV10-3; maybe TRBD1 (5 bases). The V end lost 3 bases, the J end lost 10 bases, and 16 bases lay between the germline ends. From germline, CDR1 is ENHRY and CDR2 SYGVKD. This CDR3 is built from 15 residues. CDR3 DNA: TGTGCCATCAGTGAACGTTTTGGGGACGAATCACCCCTCCACTTT. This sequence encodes CAISERFGDESPLHF.

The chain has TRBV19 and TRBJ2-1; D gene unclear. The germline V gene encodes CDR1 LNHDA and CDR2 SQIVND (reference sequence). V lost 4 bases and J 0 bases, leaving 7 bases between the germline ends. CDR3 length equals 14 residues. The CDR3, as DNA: TGTGCCAGTAGTAGACTTAGCTCCTACAATGAGCAGTTCTTC. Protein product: CASSRLSSYNEQFF.